The sequence of this T cell receptor beta chain was determined in a study of blood T cell repertoires in COVID-19. CDR1 is SNHLY and CDR2 is FYNNEI in the germline V gene. Unmatched junction bases numbered 5, after V lost 7 bases and J lost 8 bases. The CDR3 runs to 13 residues. In the authors' methods: Nucleated cell number was recorded as an estimate derived from reference gene primer amplification. The protocol was immunoSEQ multiplex PCR, while the TCRdb copy is restricted to in-frame clones and leaves out a portion. That table supplies the V and J calls and clone size; D and trimming were determined from the DNA. The repertoire holds 45,000 to 55,000 clones, with around 78% as singletons.

Sequenced: peripheral blood. This sequence joins TRBV2 and TRBJ1-2; 12 bases match TRBD1. This TCR was sampled from a human donor in a cohort sampled during active COVID-19. This CDR3 is CASKGQGARGYTF. CDR3 bases: TGTGCCAGCAAGGGACAGGGGGCGCGGGGCTACACCTTC.